The sequence of this T cell receptor (beta chain) was determined in a study of graft-versus-host responses after intestinal transplantation. Across the study: The transplants performed in recipients were multivisceral, liver-intestinal, or isolated intestinal. Each patient got anti-thymocyte globulin induction, then tacrolimus and steroids for roughly 3 years.

Concerning this clone itself: Its antigen is unidentified.

V was cut by 1 base and J by 6 bases, with 18 bases left in between. The CDR3 is 16 amino acids. CDR1 and CDR2 (germline): SGHDN, FVKESK. Broader study findings: GvH clones occurred in recipient marrow; some first appeared in ileum or blood. Peak circulating GvH clone levels were associated with early post-transplant HvG declines.

Profiled with immunoSEQ multiplex PCR; TCRdb holds only in-frame clones, not every one. Among more than 25,000 clones listed, 82% were seen once. This clonotype was sampled from a human donor who received an intestinal transplant. The gene calls are TRBV14 and TRBJ1-2; weak D call: TRBD1 (5 bases). This specimen consisted of unstimulated CD4+ T cells sorted from spleen or lymph node cells, obtained before intestinal transplant. CDR3 amino acids: CASSQGRQTPDNGYTF. CDR3 nucleotide sequence: TGTGCCAGCAGCCAAGGCAGACAGACCCCGGACAATGGCTACACCTTC.